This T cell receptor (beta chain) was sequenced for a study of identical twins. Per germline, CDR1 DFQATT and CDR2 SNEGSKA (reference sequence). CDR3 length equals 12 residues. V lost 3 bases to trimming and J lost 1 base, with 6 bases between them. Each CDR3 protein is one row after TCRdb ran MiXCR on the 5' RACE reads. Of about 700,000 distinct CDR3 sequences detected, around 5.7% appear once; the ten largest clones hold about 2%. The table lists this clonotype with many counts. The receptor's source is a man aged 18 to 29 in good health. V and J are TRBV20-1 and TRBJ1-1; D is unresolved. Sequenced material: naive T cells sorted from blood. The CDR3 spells CSASSGNTEAFF. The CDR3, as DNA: TGCAGTGCTAGTTCAGGGAACACTGAAGCTTTCTTT.